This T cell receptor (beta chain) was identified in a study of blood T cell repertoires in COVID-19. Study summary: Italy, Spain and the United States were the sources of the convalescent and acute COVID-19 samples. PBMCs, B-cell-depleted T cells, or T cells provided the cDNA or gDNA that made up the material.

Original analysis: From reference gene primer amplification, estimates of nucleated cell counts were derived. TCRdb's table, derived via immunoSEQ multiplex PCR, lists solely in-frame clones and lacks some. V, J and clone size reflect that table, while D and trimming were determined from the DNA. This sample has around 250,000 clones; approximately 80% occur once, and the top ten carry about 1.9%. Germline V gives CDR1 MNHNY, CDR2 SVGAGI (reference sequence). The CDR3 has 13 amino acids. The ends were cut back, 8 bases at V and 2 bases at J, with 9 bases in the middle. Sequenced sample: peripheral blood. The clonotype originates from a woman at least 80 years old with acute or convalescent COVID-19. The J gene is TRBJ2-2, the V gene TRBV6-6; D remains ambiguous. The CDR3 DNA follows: TGTGCCAGCGCCTGGAGTAACACCGGGGAGCTGTTTTTT. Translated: CASAWSNTGELFF.